The entry below describes one T cell receptor beta chain. A much larger clone lies one base from this, so it may be a read error. Via MiXCR, TCRdb re-called the PCR reads, giving one row per CDR3 protein. The sample has 11,000 or so distinct CDR3 sequences, roughly half seen once. The CDR3 spans 15 residues. Germline CDR1 reads SGHNT; CDR2 reads YENEEA. The sample comes from a study of immune characterization of retroperitoneal liposarcoma. This TCR was recovered from a female donor with retroperitoneal liposarcoma. Sequenced material: tumor tissue. The V and J genes are TRBV11-3 and TRBJ2-1; D is tentatively TRBD1 or TRBD2 (5 bases each). The CDR3 nucleotides are TGTGCCAGCAGCTCATCAGGGAGCTCCTACATTGAGCAGTTCTTC. Its translation is CASSSSGSSYIEQFF.